The clone carrying this T cell receptor beta chain was found many times. Researchers took RNA transcripts and amplified the TCR beta CDR3 regions from them. In the first-round RT-PCR of the TCR CDR3, the HTBI primer set was used. TCRdb processed the multiplex PCR reads anew with MiXCR; each CDR3 protein has one entry. The sample contains over 650,000 distinct CDR3 sequences, about a sixth of which appear only once. Graves' hyperthyroidism was deemed stable given no ophthalmopathy progression within 18 months. 10 ml of fresh peripheral blood supplied the PBMCs. This sample was included in a study of T cells in Graves' hyperthyroidism and ophthalmopathy. Germline trimming cut 5 bases from V and 4 bases from J; bases unmatched to any gene: 8. The CDR3 has 14 amino acids. Per the germline V gene, CDR1 is MDHEN and CDR2 is SYDVKM.

The sequence derives from a man aged 18 to 30 with Graves' hyperthyroidism. This sequence joins TRBV28 and TRBJ2-7; 7 bases are a match to TRBD1. Sequenced: blood. The CDR3 bases are TGTGCCAGCAGTCTCAAGACAGGGAGATACGAGCAGTACTTC. Translated: CASSLKTGRYEQYF.